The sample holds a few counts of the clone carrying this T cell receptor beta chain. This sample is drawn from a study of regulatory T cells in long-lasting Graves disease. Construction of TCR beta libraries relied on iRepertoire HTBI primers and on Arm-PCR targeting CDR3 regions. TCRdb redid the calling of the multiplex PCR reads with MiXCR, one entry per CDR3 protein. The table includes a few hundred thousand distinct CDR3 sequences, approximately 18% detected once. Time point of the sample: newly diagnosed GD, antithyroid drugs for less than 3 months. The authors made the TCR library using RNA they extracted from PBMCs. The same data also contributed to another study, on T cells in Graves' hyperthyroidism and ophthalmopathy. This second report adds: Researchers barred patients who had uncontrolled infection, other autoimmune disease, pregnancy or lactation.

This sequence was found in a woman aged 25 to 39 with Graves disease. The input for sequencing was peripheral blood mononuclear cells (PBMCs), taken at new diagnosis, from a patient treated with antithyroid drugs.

CDR3 nucleotide sequence: TGTGCCAGCTCACCAAAGAATTCACCCCTCCACTTT. Translated, it gives CASSPKNSPLHF. The chain uses TRBV18 and TRBJ1-6, with D unclear. Looked up from germline, CDR1 is KGHSH and CDR2 is LQKENI. Between the trimmed V and J ends, which lost 2 bases and 7 bases, there was a span of 3 bases. This CDR3 has 12 amino acids.